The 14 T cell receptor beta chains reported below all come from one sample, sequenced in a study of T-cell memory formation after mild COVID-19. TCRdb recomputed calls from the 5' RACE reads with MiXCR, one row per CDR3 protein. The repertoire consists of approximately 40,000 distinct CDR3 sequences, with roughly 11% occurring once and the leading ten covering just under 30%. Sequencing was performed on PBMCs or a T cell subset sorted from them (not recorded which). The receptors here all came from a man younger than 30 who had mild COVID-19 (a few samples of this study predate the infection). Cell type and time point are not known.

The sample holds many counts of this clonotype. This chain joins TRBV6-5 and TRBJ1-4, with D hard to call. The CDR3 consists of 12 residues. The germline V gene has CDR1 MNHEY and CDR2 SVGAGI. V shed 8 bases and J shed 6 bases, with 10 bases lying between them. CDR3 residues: CASLGEDEKLFF. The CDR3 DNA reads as TGTGCCAGCCTCGGAGAGGATGAAAAACTGTTTTTT.

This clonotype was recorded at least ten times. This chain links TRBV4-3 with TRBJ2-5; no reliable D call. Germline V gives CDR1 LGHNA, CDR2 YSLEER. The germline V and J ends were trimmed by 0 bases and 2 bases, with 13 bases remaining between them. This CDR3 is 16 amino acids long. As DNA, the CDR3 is TGCGCCAGCAGCCAAGATGGCCCTCAGCCGCAAGAGACCCAGTACTTC. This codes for CASSQDGPQPQETQYF.

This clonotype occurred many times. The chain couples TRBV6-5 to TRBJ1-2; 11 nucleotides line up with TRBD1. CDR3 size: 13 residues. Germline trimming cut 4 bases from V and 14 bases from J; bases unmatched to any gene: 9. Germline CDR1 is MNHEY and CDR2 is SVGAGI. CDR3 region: CASSSGQGVTVTF. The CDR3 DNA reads TGTGCCAGCAGTTCGGGACAGGGGGTAACGGTTACCTTC.

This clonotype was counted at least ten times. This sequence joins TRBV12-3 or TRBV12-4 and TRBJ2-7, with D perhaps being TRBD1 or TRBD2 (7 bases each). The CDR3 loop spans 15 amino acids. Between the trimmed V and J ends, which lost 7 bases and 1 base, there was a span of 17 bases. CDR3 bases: TGTGCCAGCACCCCAGGGCAGGGGGGGTCCTACGAGCAGTACTTC. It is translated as CASTPGQGGSYEQYF.

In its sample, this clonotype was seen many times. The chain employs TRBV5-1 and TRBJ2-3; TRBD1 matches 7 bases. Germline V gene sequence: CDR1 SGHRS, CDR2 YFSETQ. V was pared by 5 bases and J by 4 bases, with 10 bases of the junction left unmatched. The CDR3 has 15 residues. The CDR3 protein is CASSWRQGEADTQYF. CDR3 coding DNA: TGCGCCAGCAGTTGGCGACAGGGCGAGGCAGATACGCAGTATTTT.

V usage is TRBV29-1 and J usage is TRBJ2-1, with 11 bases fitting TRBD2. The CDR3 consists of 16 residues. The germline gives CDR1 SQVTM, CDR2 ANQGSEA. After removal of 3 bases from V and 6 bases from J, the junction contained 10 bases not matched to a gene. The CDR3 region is CSVEGGLAGGPNEQFF. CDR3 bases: TGCAGCGTTGAGGGGGGATTAGCGGGAGGGCCCAATGAGCAGTTCTTC.

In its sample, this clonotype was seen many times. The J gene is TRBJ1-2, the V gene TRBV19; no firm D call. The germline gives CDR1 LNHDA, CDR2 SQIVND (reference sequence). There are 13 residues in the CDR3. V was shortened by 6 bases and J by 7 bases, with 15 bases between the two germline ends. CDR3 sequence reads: CASRRSPMAGYTF. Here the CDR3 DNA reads TGTGCCAGTAGAAGATCCCCGATGGCTGGCTACACCTTC.

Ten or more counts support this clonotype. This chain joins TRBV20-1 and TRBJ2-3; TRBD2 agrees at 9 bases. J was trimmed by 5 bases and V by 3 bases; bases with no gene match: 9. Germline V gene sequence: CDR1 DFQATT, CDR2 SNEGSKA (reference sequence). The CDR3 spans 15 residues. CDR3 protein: CSARLSGGRLDTQYF. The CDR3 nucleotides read TGCAGTGCTAGGCTTAGCGGGGGAAGGTTAGATACGCAGTATTTT.

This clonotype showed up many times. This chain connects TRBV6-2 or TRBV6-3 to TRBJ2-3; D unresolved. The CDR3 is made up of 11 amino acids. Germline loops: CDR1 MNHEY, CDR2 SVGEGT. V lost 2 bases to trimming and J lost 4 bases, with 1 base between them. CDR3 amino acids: CASSYPDTQYF. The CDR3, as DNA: TGTGCCAGCAGTTACCCAGATACGCAGTATTTT.

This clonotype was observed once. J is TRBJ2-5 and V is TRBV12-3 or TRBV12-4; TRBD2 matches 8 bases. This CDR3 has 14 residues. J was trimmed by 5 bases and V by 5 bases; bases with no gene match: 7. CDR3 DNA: TGTGCCAGCAGTCGCCTCCGGGGGGGGGAGACCCAGTACTTC. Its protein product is CASSRLRGGETQYF.

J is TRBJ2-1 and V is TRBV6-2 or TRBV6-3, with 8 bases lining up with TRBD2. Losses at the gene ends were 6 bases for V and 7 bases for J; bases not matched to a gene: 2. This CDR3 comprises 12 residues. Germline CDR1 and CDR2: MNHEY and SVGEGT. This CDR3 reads CASSGGANEQFF. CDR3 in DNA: TGTGCCAGCAGCGGGGGGGCAAATGAGCAGTTCTTC.

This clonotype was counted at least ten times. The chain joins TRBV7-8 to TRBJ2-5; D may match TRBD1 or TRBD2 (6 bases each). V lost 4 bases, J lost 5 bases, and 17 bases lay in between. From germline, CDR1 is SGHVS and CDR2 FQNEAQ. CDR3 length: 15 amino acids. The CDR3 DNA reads TGTGCCAGCAGCTCCCTGGGGGGCAGCGGGGAGACCCAGTACTTC. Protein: CASSSLGGSGETQYF.

The CDR3 nucleotides read TGTGCCAGCAGCGTCACGGGTGTGGAGACCCAGTACTTC. Amino acids: CASSVTGVETQYF. This chain links TRBV7-9 with TRBJ2-5; D is uncertain. Trimming removed 5 bases from V and 5 bases from J, with 12 bases in between. Germline V gene data show CDR1 as SEHNR and CDR2 as FQNEAQ (reference sequence). The CDR3 has 13 amino acids.

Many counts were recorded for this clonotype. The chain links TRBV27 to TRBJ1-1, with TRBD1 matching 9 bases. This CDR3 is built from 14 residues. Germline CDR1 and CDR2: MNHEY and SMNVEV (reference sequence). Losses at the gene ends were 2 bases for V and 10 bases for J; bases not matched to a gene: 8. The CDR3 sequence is CASSLNTGGRVAFF. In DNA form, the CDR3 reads TGTGCCAGCAGTTTAAACACAGGGGGCAGGGTAGCTTTCTTT.